These T cell receptor beta chains were read from a single sample in a study of control samples from healthy donors and cancer patients. The data were produced by immunoSEQ multiplex PCR, yet TCRdb's version contains in-frame clones alone and is incomplete. The sample yields around 84,000 clones, 91% seen once. The sequenced sample consisted of blood. The receptors derive from a man aged 25-40 years in good health. Both conserved end residues are part of each CDR3. The listing skips clone size in some rows; elsewhere it reads once, few, many or a size class.

clone size	V gene	J gene	CDR3 protein
NA	TRBV3-1/TRBV3-2	TRBJ1-2	CASSQEPGQGRGGYTF
few	TRBV4-1	TRBJ1-2	CASSQGAGDNYGYTF
NA	TRBV7-3	TRBJ1-1	CASSLQGGGTEAFF
NA	TRBV5-6	TRBJ1-2	CASSLGLGDHYGYTF
NA	TRBV11-2	TRBJ1-1	CASSFRDRVFAEAFF
NA	TRBV5-1	TRBJ1-1	CASSSTGTGGTEAFF
NA	TRBV19	TRBJ2-4	CASSPHHGTAEAKNIQYF
NA	TRBV27	TRBJ2-2	CASSLAGGSGELFF
once	TRBV9	TRBJ2-2	CASSSRAETRVGELFF
NA	TRBV2	TRBJ1-3	CASSTQEVHSGNTIYF
NA	TRBV27	TRBJ2-7	CASSLGQGAYEQYF
NA	TRBV6-1	TRBJ1-4	CASSELGPEKLFF
NA	TRBV24-1	TRBJ1-3	CATSDSQGTGNTIYF
NA	TRBV5-5	TRBJ2-3	CASSTGQGTDTQYF
NA	TRBV28	TRBJ2-1	CASSAGTSYNEQFF
NA	TRBV29-1	TRBJ2-7	CSVDGTGKREQYF
NA	TRBV6-5	TRBJ2-2	CASSNTVTGELFF
once	TRBV14	TRBJ2-3	CASSQGLAGVSGKATATDTQYF
NA	TRBV4-3	TRBJ1-3	CASSLKQGVVNGNTIYF
NA	TRBV11-2	TRBJ2-1	CASSLEGDLSYNEQFF
few	TRBV2	TRBJ1-6	CASSENLNSPLHF
NA	TRBV7-2	TRBJ1-2	CASTQGSANYGYTF
NA	TRBV28	TRBJ1-2	CASSPDRGGNGYTF
NA	TRBV7-9	TRBJ1-1	CASSLPEMNTEAFF
NA	TRBV5-6	TRBJ1-6	CASSWGHKDNSPLHF
NA	TRBV25-1	TRBJ1-1	CASSELRGTEAFF
once	TRBV14	TRBJ2-4	CASSPGKNIQYF
NA	TRBV7-8	TRBJ2-1	CASSLGDRYNEQFF
NA	TRBV20-1	TRBJ1-1	CSAIRVPEAFF
NA	TRBV12-3/TRBV12-4	TRBJ2-1	CASRIGAAHEQFF
NA	TRBV7-7	TRBJ2-2	CASSPQVTGELFF
NA	TRBV27	TRBJ2-3	CASSFRLAGDTQYF
NA	TRBV6-2/TRBV6-3	TRBJ1-2	CASSYWTGDGYTF
NA	TRBV6-1	TRBJ1-1	CASSEAPRVDTEAFF
NA	TRBV3-1/TRBV3-2	TRBJ1-1	CASSQAQGEVEAFF
NA	TRBV10-1	TRBJ2-1	CASSEGRFSGSSYNEQFF
once	TRBV7-9	TRBJ1-4	CASSFRGQANEKLFF
NA	TRBV5-4	TRBJ2-2	CASSLAGTGGAGELFF
NA	TRBV15	TRBJ1-5	CATSRDGYRSHQPQHF
NA	TRBV4-1	TRBJ2-7	CASSPTGIRYEQYF
NA	TRBV5-1	TRBJ1-1	CASSPGQTNTEAFF
NA	TRBV5-1	TRBJ2-5	CASTGLQETQYF
NA	TRBV28	TRBJ2-4	CASSLLDFSKLAKNIQYF
NA	TRBV7-6	TRBJ2-5	CASSLATGATETQYF
NA	TRBV3-1/TRBV3-2	TRBJ1-2	CASTQGGGSSWNGYTF
NA	TRBV7-6	TRBJ1-4	CASSLMNEKLFF
NA	TRBV30	TRBJ2-3	CTVGDRADTQYF
NA	TRBV11-3	TRBJ2-7	CASSLGTGTYEQYF
NA	TRBV10-3	TRBJ1-4	CAISPGTANEKLFF
NA	TRBV7-2	TRBJ1-2	CASSLGQANYGYTF
NA	TRBV12-5	TRBJ1-5	CASGLDREPGASHSNQPQHF